These 22 T cell receptor beta chains were sequenced from one sample in a study of early T cells in non-severe SARS-CoV-2 infection. TCRdb recomputed calls from the 5' RACE reads with MiXCR, one row per CDR3 protein. The sample consists of 54,000 or so distinct CDR3 sequences, around 5.2% of them appearing once. Sequencing used whole blood. These receptors were collected from an adult who was a healthcare worker with PCR-confirmed SARS-CoV-2 infection or an uninfected control (not recorded which).

This clonotype was seen more than once but under ten times. CDR3 in amino acids: CASSLVYGGADTQYF. The CDR3 DNA is TGTGCCAGCAGCTTAGTCTACGGGGGGGCGGATACGCAGTATTTT. The genes are TRBV7-8 and TRBJ2-3; the match to TRBD2 covers 8 bases. V lost 1 base to trimming and J lost 6 bases; unmatched junction nucleotides: 6. The CDR3 covers 15 residues. Germline lookup yields CDR1 SGHVS and CDR2 FQNEAQ.

This clonotype appeared many times. CDR3 sequence (DNA): TGTGCCATCAGGCCATCCTCTGGAAACACCATATATTTT. Protein: CAIRPSSGNTIYF. The J gene is TRBJ1-3, the V gene TRBV10-3; D is uncertain. In germline, CDR1 is ENHRY, CDR2 SYGVKD. V was clipped by 6 bases and J by 0 bases, with 6 bases between them. The CDR3 extends over 13 amino acids.

The sample holds many counts of this clonotype. The genes are TRBV9 and TRBJ2-7; D is tentatively TRBD1 or TRBD2 (5 bases each). Germline V gene data show CDR1 as SGDLS and CDR2 as YYNGEE. This CDR3 is built from 14 residues. V lost 0 bases, J lost 1 base, and 8 bases lay in between. CDR3 residues: CASSVEGPSYEQYF. CDR3 nucleotides: TGTGCCAGCAGCGTAGAGGGACCGTCCTACGAGCAGTACTTC.

V usage is TRBV11-3 and J usage is TRBJ2-7; D may be TRBD1 (5 bases). V dropped 1 base and J dropped 2 bases, with 12 bases sitting between them. The CDR3 length is 15 residues. Germline V gene data show CDR1 as SGHNT and CDR2 as YENEEA. In nucleotides, the CDR3 is TGTGCCAGCAGCTTAGGCCCAGGGTACGCCTACGAGCAGTACTTC. Translating gives CASSLGPGYAYEQYF.

In its sample, this clonotype was seen many times. The chain employs TRBV9 and TRBJ1-6, with unresolved D. This CDR3 has 14 residues. From germline, CDR1 is SGDLS and CDR2 YYNGEE. Between the trimmed V and J ends, which lost 0 bases and 7 bases, there was a span of 8 bases. The CDR3 DNA is TGTGCCAGCAGCGTAGGGTCTGGAAATTCACCCCTCCACTTT. Amino acid sequence: CASSVGSGNSPLHF.

The rearrangement uses TRBV6-1 and TRBJ1-3; no clear D gene. V was trimmed by 3 bases and J by 2 bases, leaving 14 bases between them. The germline CDR1 and CDR2 sequences are MNHNS and SASEGT. There are 16 residues in the CDR3. The CDR3 here is CASSDRVPPTGNTIYF. CDR3 nucleotides: TGTGCCAGCAGTGACCGGGTCCCTCCGACTGGAAACACCATATATTTT.

The chain employs TRBV6-5 and TRBJ2-7, with TRBD1 identical over 7 bases. This CDR3 is 15 amino acids long. V shed 3 bases and J 0 bases; nucleotides not matched to a gene: 5. Looked up from germline, CDR1 is MNHEY and CDR2 is SVGAGI. The CDR3 coding sequence is TGTGCCAGCAGTTATTCGAGGGGGCCCTCCTACGAGCAGTACTTC. Translation gives CASSYSRGPSYEQYF.

The rearrangement joins TRBV18 to TRBJ1-1; the D is unclear. Trimming took 0 bases from V and 8 from J, leaving 7 bases between them. The CDR3 has 12 residues. The germline V gene has CDR1 KGHSH and CDR2 LQKENI. The DNA for the CDR3 is TGTGCCAGCTCACCACCCGCGGGGGAAGCTTTCTTT. This translates into CASSPPAGEAFF.

This clonotype was seen at least ten times. The chain joins TRBV6-2 or TRBV6-3 to TRBJ2-7, with D perhaps TRBD2 (6 bases). The CDR3 contains 14 residues. CDR1 is MNHEY, CDR2 SVGEGT, per germline. Trimming removed 2 bases from V and 0 bases from J, with 8 bases in between. The CDR3 here is CASSYGDSSYEQYF. The CDR3 region has the DNA TGTGCCAGCAGTTACGGGGACTCCTCCTACGAGCAGTACTTC.

In its sample, this clonotype was seen many times. The J gene is TRBJ2-1, the V gene TRBV4-1; perhaps D is TRBD1 or TRBD2 (6 bases each). V lost 4 bases, J lost 12 bases, and 16 bases lay in between. The CDR3 covers 13 residues. The germline gives CDR1 MGHRA, CDR2 YSYEKL. In DNA, the CDR3 is TGCGCCAGCAGCCCCCCGGGGGCCGCAAGGCAGTTCTTC. Protein sequence: CASSPPGAARQFF.

This chain uses TRBV27 with TRBJ2-7, with 7 bases lining up with TRBD1. With V trimmed by 7 bases and J by 4 bases, 7 bases remained unmatched. Germline CDR1 reads MNHEY; CDR2 reads SMNVEV (reference sequence). This CDR3 has 13 residues. CDR3 sequence: CASTGQAPYEQYF. The DNA for the CDR3 is TGTGCCAGCACCGGACAGGCACCTTACGAGCAGTACTTC.

On this clonotype itself: The junction departs from germline at one end; a sequencing error may be responsible. The rearrangement uses TRBV7-3 and TRBJ1-2; D gene unclear. This CDR3 has 12 amino acids. In germline, CDR1 is SGHTA, CDR2 FQGTGA. The CDR3 reads CASNLTGEGYTF. CDR3 DNA sequence: TGTGCCAGCAACTTAACTGGGGAAGGCTACACCTTC.

The chain recombines TRBV4-1 with TRBJ2-3, with D possibly being TRBD2 (6 bases). Germline V gene lookup returns CDR1 MGHRA and CDR2 YSYEKL. Between the trimmed V and J ends, which lost 6 bases and 0 bases, there was a span of 16 bases. CDR3 size: 16 residues. The CDR3 coding sequence is TGCGCCAGCAGATCCCTAGCGACTCCCAGCACAGATACGCAGTATTTT. Translating gives CASRSLATPSTDTQYF.

This clonotype has just a few counts. The chain recombines TRBV4-1 with TRBJ2-6, with 8 bases lining up with TRBD1. J lost 4 bases, V lost 5 bases, and 4 bases had no gene match. CDR3 size: 15 residues. CDR1 is MGHRA, CDR2 YSYEKL, per germline. In nucleotides, the CDR3 is TGCGCCAGCAGCTTGACAGGGGCGGGGGCCAACGTCCTGACTTTC. It translates to CASSLTGAGANVLTF.

The sample holds many counts of this clonotype. The gene calls are TRBV5-1 and TRBJ1-5, with 8 bases fitting TRBD1. The junction had 4 bases not matched to a gene; V was cut back by 3 bases and J by 5 bases. The CDR3 has 14 amino acids. Per the germline V gene, CDR1 is SGHRS and CDR2 is YFSETQ. CDR3 bases: TGCGCCAGCAGCTACGCGGGACAGGATCAGCCCCAGCATTTT. Its translation is CASSYAGQDQPQHF.

The chain recombines TRBV5-1 with TRBJ2-5; D may correspond to TRBD1 or TRBD2 (5 bases each). Germline V lookup: CDR1 SGHRS, CDR2 YFSETQ. Between the trimmed V and J ends, which lost 3 bases and 4 bases, there was a span of 13 bases. The CDR3 contains 14 residues. CDR3 DNA sequence: TGCGCCAGCAGCTGGGTCCCGAGGGGAGAGACCCAGTACTTC. Amino acids: CASSWVPRGETQYF.

This clonotype was observed at least ten times. The genes are TRBV11-2 and TRBJ1-3; D might be TRBD1 (5 bases). Trimming took 1 base from V and 4 from J, leaving 14 bases between them. Germline-derived CDR1 and CDR2 are SGHAT and FQNNGV. The CDR3 loop spans 16 amino acids. This chain's CDR3 is CASSLGTREKGNTIYF. The CDR3 DNA reads as TGTGCCAGCAGCTTAGGGACACGGGAAAAGGGAAACACCATATATTTT.

This clonotype has more than one count but fewer than ten. The chain carries TRBV7-8 and TRBJ2-7, with D maybe TRBD1 (5 bases). The V and J ends lost 4 bases and 4 bases respectively, with 11 bases between them. Germline V gene data show CDR1 as SGHVS and CDR2 as FQNEAQ. The CDR3 covers 13 residues. The CDR3 DNA is TGTGCCAGCAGCTCGGACACCGTATACGAGCAGTACTTC. Protein product: CASSSDTVYEQYF.

This clonotype was observed at least ten times. V usage is TRBV11-2 and J usage is TRBJ2-3; D is perhaps TRBD2 (6 bases). Trimming took off 1 base at V and 4 bases at J, with 9 bases between the two ends. The V gene's germline CDR1 is SGHAT and CDR2 FQNNGV. The CDR3 totals 14 residues. The CDR3 reads CASSLVWEADTQYF. The CDR3 bases are TGTGCCAGCAGCTTAGTTTGGGAGGCAGATACGCAGTATTTT.

This clonotype was seen ten or more times. The chain uses TRBV28 and TRBJ2-6; 8 bases fit TRBD1. Germline values: CDR1 MDHEN, CDR2 SYDVKM. V shed 7 bases and J 2 bases; nucleotides not matched to a gene: 4. The CDR3 runs 15 residues. The CDR3 is CASTGQGAGANVLTF. DNA of the CDR3: TGTGCCAGCACAGGACAGGGTGCTGGGGCCAACGTCCTGACTTTC.

In this sample, this clonotype turned up many times. This chain connects TRBV7-8 to TRBJ2-7; TRBD2 agrees at 10 bases. The CDR3 covers 18 residues. With 4 bases clipped from V and 0 bases from J, the junction kept 12 bases outside the gene matches. Germline CDR1 is SGHVS and CDR2 is FQNEAQ. Here the CDR3 DNA reads TGTGCCAGCAGCTACCTGAGATTAGCGGGGGGAAGCTCCTACGAGCAGTACTTC. Translated: CASSYLRLAGGSSYEQYF.

The chain links TRBV27 to TRBJ2-6; D is possibly TRBD1 (5 bases). This CDR3 has 16 amino acids. Germline assignment: CDR1 MNHEY and CDR2 SMNVEV (reference sequence). The CDR3 bases are TGTGCAGGAACAGGAAGCCTTAGAAGTGGGGCCAACGTCCTGACTTTC. It is translated as CAGTGSLRSGANVLTF.